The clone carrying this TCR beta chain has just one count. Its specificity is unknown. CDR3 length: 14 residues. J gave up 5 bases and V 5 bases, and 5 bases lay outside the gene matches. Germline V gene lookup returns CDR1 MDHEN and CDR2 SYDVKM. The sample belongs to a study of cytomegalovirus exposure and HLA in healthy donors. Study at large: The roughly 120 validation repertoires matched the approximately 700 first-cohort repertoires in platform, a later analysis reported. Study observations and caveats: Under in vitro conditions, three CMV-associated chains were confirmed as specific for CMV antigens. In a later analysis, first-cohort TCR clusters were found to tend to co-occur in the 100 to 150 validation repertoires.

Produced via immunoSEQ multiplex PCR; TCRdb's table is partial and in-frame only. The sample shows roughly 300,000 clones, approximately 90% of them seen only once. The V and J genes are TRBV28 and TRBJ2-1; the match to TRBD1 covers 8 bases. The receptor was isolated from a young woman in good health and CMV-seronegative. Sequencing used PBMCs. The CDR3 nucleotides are TGTGCCAGCAGTGCCCGACAGGGGCACAATGAGCAGTTCTTC. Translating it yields CASSARQGHNEQFF.